These 6 T cell receptor beta chains came from one sample sequenced in a study of beta chain features in type 1 diabetes. Reverse transcription of all isolated RNA meant that expressed TCRB transcripts were sequenced. TCRdb's copy holds only in-frame clones and misses some; the assay was immunoSEQ multiplex PCR. Among about 140,000 clones listed, 9.5% to 10% were seen once. The sequencing input was central memory CD4+ T cells from blood. Receptors originate from a middle-aged woman in good health.

The sample holds a few counts of this clone. The chain couples TRBV11-2 to TRBJ2-4; maybe TRBD1 (6 bases). The length of the CDR3 is 16 residues. The ends were cut back, 4 bases at V and 0 bases at J, with 13 bases in the middle. Germline-derived CDR1 and CDR2 are SGHAT and FQNNGV. The CDR3 nucleotides are TGTGCCAGCAGCTCCGGACAGTTCTTAGCCAAAAACATTCAGTACTTC. Protein: CASSSGQFLAKNIQYF.

This chain links TRBV6-1 with TRBJ2-1, with D possibly being TRBD2 (5 bases). Germline V gene sequence: CDR1 MNHNS, CDR2 SASEGT. The V end lost 10 bases, the J end lost 0 bases, and 16 bases lay between the germline ends. CDR3 size: 15 residues. The CDR3, as DNA: TGTGCCACTAACACGGGGTTCAGCTCCTACAATGAGCAGTTCTTC. Translating it yields CATNTGFSSYNEQFF.

The gene calls are TRBV10-1 and TRBJ2-3, with D hard to call. The CDR3 has 14 amino acids. Trimming cost V 4 bases and J 4 bases, with 12 bases left between them. In germline, CDR1 is WNHNN, CDR2 SYGVQD (reference sequence). The CDR3 sequence: CASSARPRADTQYF. In DNA form, the CDR3 reads TGCGCCAGCAGTGCCCGACCCCGGGCAGATACGCAGTATTTT.

The rearrangement uses TRBV9 and TRBJ2-7; 9 positions agree with TRBD1. Trimming removed 4 bases from V and 6 bases from J; junction bases left unmatched: 11. The CDR3 extends over 15 amino acids. The germline V gene has CDR1 SGDLS and CDR2 YYNGEE. CDR3 amino acids: CASSLTGQGVGEQYF. CDR3 nucleotide sequence: TGTGCCAGCAGCCTCACGGGACAGGGAGTTGGCGAGCAGTACTTC. The variable domain in full, with the rest retrieved from reference TRBV9 and TRBJ2-7, is DSGVTQTPKHLITATGQRVTLRCSPRSGDLSVYWYQQSLDQGLQFLIQYYNGEERAKGNILERFSAQQFPDLHSELNLSSLELGDSALYFCASSLTGQGVGEQYFGPGTRLTVT.

The chain links TRBV7-8 to TRBJ2-7; possibly TRBD1 for D (7 bases). V was trimmed by 6 bases and J by 3 bases, leaving 15 bases between them. CDR3 length: 14 amino acids. Germline V CDR1 and CDR2: SGHVS, FQNEAQ. The DNA of the CDR3 is TGTGCCAGCAGACCGGCGGGGACAGTCTACGAGCAGTACTTC. Translating it yields CASRPAGTVYEQYF.

This clone was picked up a small number of times. The chain carries TRBV19 and TRBJ1-1; D not certain. Germline values: CDR1 LNHDA, CDR2 SQIVND (reference sequence). V was clipped by 4 bases and J by 2 bases, with 20 bases between them. The CDR3 extends over 17 amino acids. The CDR3 loop reads CASSREAPPLPNTEAFF. In nucleotides, the CDR3 is TGTGCCAGTAGTAGGGAGGCGCCCCCCCTTCCTAACACTGAAGCTTTCTTT.